A single sample gave rise to the 22 T cell receptor beta chains below, sequenced in a study of T cells in Graves' hyperthyroidism and ophthalmopathy. RNA transcripts served as the template for amplifying TCR beta CDR3 regions. TCR CDR3 underwent first-round RT-PCR with the HTBI primer set. One entry per CDR3 protein, called by TCRdb with MiXCR from the multiplex PCR reads. Of roughly 290,000 distinct CDR3 sequences listed, roughly an eighth are singletons. The material sequenced was blood. The receptor source for this set is a woman in her thirties or forties with Graves' hyperthyroidism.

The V gene is TRBV6-1, the J gene TRBJ2-7; D may match TRBD1 or TRBD2 (6 bases each). CDR1 and CDR2 (germline): MNHNS, SASEGT. The CDR3 sequence is 11 residues long. Trimming removed 6 bases from V and 5 bases from J, with 8 bases in between. The CDR3 sequence: CASRGGHEQYF. CDR3 coding DNA: TGTGCCAGCAGGGGGGGCCACGAGCAGTACTTC.

This clonotype was seen repeatedly, ten times or more. The chain has TRBV28 and TRBJ2-2, with D unclear. This CDR3 comprises 14 residues. The V and J ends lost 3 bases and 3 bases respectively, with 8 bases between them. The germline gives CDR1 MDHEN, CDR2 SYDVKM. The CDR3 nucleotides are TGTGCCAGCAGTTTTAAGGTGGACACCGGGGAGCTGTTTTTT. It yields the protein CASSFKVDTGELFF.

This sequence joins TRBV30 and TRBJ1-6; 7 bases fit TRBD1. The CDR3 has 14 amino acids. V gave up 2 bases and J gave up 7 bases; unmatched junction bases: 5. Germline assignment: CDR1 GTSNPN and CDR2 SVGIG (reference sequence). In DNA form, the CDR3 reads TGTGCCTGGAGTCCAGGGGGGGGAAATTCACCCCTCCACTTT. Protein sequence: CAWSPGGGNSPLHF.

This clonotype was picked up many times. Here the CDR3 DNA reads TGTGCCATACTGCCGGGACTAGGTGGCTCCTACGAGCAGTACTTC. Amino acids: CAILPGLGGSYEQYF. This chain joins TRBV6-1 and TRBJ2-7, with 8 bases matching TRBD2. The CDR3 is 15 residues long. From germline, CDR1 is MNHNS and CDR2 SASEGT. With V trimmed by 10 bases and J by 0 bases, 11 bases remained unmatched.

This chain connects TRBV19 to TRBJ2-2; 7 bases agree with TRBD1. CDR1 is LNHDA and CDR2 is SQIVND in the germline V gene (reference sequence). V gave up 9 bases and J gave up 4 bases; unmatched junction bases: 17. CDR3 length: 17 amino acids. DNA for the CDR3: TGTGCCAGCACGGAGACAGGGAAAGCAAGTTTCACCGGGGAGCTGTTTTTT. Translation gives CASTETGKASFTGELFF.

This clonotype was seen ten or more times. The chain combines TRBV7-9 with TRBJ1-2, with 7 bases aligning to TRBD1. Germline V CDR1 and CDR2: SEHNR, FQNEAQ (reference sequence). The junction had 9 bases not matched to a gene; V was cut back by 4 bases and J by 7 bases. The CDR3 contains 14 residues. The CDR3 is CASSWGQGVGGYTF. The CDR3, as DNA: TGTGCCAGCAGCTGGGGTCAGGGGGTCGGTGGCTACACCTTC.

This clonotype was seen at least ten times. The chain combines TRBV27 with TRBJ1-6, with D perhaps TRBD1 (6 bases). The V and J ends lost 6 bases and 4 bases respectively, with 22 bases between them. The germline V gene encodes CDR1 MNHEY and CDR2 SMNVEV (reference sequence). The CDR3 spans 18 residues. The CDR3: CASSPNPPGVPYNSPLHF. For the CDR3, the DNA is TGTGCCAGCAGCCCTAACCCCCCAGGGGTCCCTTATAATTCACCCCTCCACTTT.

The V gene is TRBV19, the J gene TRBJ2-5, with D uncertain. Germline loops: CDR1 LNHDA, CDR2 SQIVND (reference sequence). CDR3 length: 14 residues. V was pared by 4 bases and J by 1 base, with 10 bases between. The CDR3 region is CASSTATTQETQYF. The CDR3 coding sequence is TGTGCCAGTAGTACCGCGACAACCCAAGAGACCCAGTACTTC.

This clonotype has at least ten counts. CDR3 sequence: CASSLELGGQSGYF. Here the CDR3 DNA reads TGTGCCAGCAGTTTAGAGTTGGGTGGTCAGTCTGGGTACTTC. This chain uses TRBV28 with TRBJ2-5; no clear D. The CDR3 spans 14 residues. Trimming pared 2 bases from V and 13 bases from J, leaving 20 bases between. Per the germline V gene, CDR1 is MDHEN and CDR2 is SYDVKM.

This clonotype has at least ten counts. This chain connects TRBV20-1 to TRBJ2-5; D gene uncertain. The CDR3 consists of 13 residues. Germline loops: CDR1 DFQATT, CDR2 SNEGSKA (reference sequence). Trimming removed 1 base from V and 4 bases from J, with 10 bases in between. As DNA, the CDR3 is TGCAGTGCTAGAGCTGAAATCGTAGAGACCCAGTACTTC. Amino acids: CSARAEIVETQYF.

This clonotype was counted between two and nine times. The chain couples TRBV10-3 to TRBJ1-4; D is undetermined. V lost 11 bases and J 4 bases, leaving 17 bases between the germline ends. Germline V gene data show CDR1 as ENHRY and CDR2 as SYGVKD. This CDR3 is 14 amino acids long. CDR3 sequence reads: CASTEGRSNEKLFF. The CDR3 nucleotides are TGTGCCTCCACCGAAGGCAGAAGTAATGAAAAACTGTTTTTT.

This clonotype was observed many times. The chain joins TRBV5-1 to TRBJ2-5; TRBD2 aligns across 8 bases. The V gene end was trimmed by 2 bases and the J gene end by 5 bases; junction bases not matched to a gene: 8. Germline V gene lookup returns CDR1 SGHRS and CDR2 YFSETQ. The CDR3 contains 15 residues. CDR3 sequence: CASSFGRASLETQYF. CDR3 DNA sequence: TGCGCCAGCAGCTTCGGGAGGGCCTCTCTCGAGACCCAGTACTTC.

The table lists this clonotype with a few counts. The chain has TRBV6-1 and TRBJ1-2, with D tentatively TRBD1 (5 bases). Germline assignment: CDR1 MNHNS and CDR2 SASEGT. V gave up 1 base and J gave up 6 bases, with 9 bases separating them. There are 13 residues in the CDR3. The CDR3 reads CASSEGFRDGYTF. As DNA, the CDR3 is TGTGCCAGCAGTGAAGGATTCAGGGATGGCTACACCTTC.

This clonotype was seen repeatedly, ten times or more. The chain carries TRBV5-1 and TRBJ2-5; D unresolved. Germline CDR1 reads SGHRS; CDR2 reads YFSETQ. The CDR3 contains 13 residues. Trimming took 4 bases from V and 9 from J, leaving 16 bases between them. This chain's CDR3 is CASSDGRDGSQYF. The CDR3 nucleotides are TGCGCCAGCAGCGATGGCCGAGACGGCTCCCAGTACTTC.

Here the CDR3 reads CASSRLMDSSGNTIYF. Written as DNA, the CDR3 is TGTGCCAGCAGCCGCTTGATGGATAGCTCTGGAAACACCATATATTTT. This sequence joins TRBV3-1 and TRBJ1-3; D is unclear. Trimming pared 4 bases from V and 0 bases from J, leaving 13 bases between. The length of the CDR3 is 16 residues. The germline V gene encodes CDR1 LGHDT and CDR2 YNNKEL (reference sequence). The full variable domain, with the rest looked up from reference TRBV3-1 and TRBJ1-3, is DTAVSQTPKYLVTQMGNDKSIKCEQNLGHDTMYWYKQDSKKFLKIMFSYNNKELIINETVPNRFSPKSPDKAHLNLHINSLELGDSAVYFCASSRLMDSSGNTIYFGEGSWLTVV.

This clonotype occurred many times. This chain links TRBV7-9 with TRBJ2-5, with D unclear. This CDR3 comprises 13 residues. Looked up from germline, CDR1 is SEHNR and CDR2 is FQNEAQ (reference sequence). The V end lost 5 bases, the J end lost 7 bases, and 14 bases lay between the germline ends. Written as DNA, the CDR3 is TGTGCCAGCAGCCCGTCCCGGTTGGGGACCCAGTACTTC. It translates to CASSPSRLGTQYF.

This clonotype was seen repeatedly, ten times or more. The genes are TRBV24-1 and TRBJ2-1, with D perhaps TRBD1 (6 bases). The CDR3 has 14 amino acids. V lost 3 bases and J 10 bases, leaving 15 bases between the germline ends. CDR1 is KGHDR, CDR2 SFDVKD, per germline. CDR3 nucleotides: TGTGCCACCAGTGATCCCTCGGGGACAAGGGAGCAGTTCTTC. Translated, it gives CATSDPSGTREQFF.

This clonotype has a handful of counts. The rearrangement joins TRBV7-9 to TRBJ1-2, with 8 bases identical to TRBD1. Germline CDR1 and CDR2: SEHNR and FQNEAQ (reference sequence). There are 18 residues in the CDR3. V gave up 4 bases and J gave up 0 bases; unmatched junction bases: 13. CDR3 sequence reads: CASSSTGTGEPANYGYTF. The CDR3, as DNA: TGTGCCAGCAGCTCTACCGGGACAGGTGAACCAGCTAACTATGGCTACACCTTC.

This clonotype has ten or more counts. This sequence joins TRBV29-1 and TRBJ1-1; D gene ambiguous. Trimming left V 2 bases short and J 5 bases short, with 6 bases between. The germline V gene has CDR1 SQVTM and CDR2 ANQGSEA. The CDR3 runs 11 residues. The CDR3 DNA sequence: TGCAGCGTTGAACTATTTACTGAAGCTTTCTTT. As protein: CSVELFTEAFF.

This clonotype was picked up a small number of times. The gene calls are TRBV14 and TRBJ2-1; unclear D gene. Trimming pared 2 bases from V and 4 bases from J, leaving 9 bases between. The CDR3 extends over 14 amino acids. The germline gives CDR1 SGHDN, CDR2 FVKESK. The CDR3 sequence: CASSQRRIYNEQFF. The CDR3 coding sequence is TGTGCCAGCAGCCAACGTAGGATTTACAATGAGCAGTTCTTC.

The chain uses TRBV5-1 and TRBJ2-5; TRBD2 aligns across 9 bases. CDR1 and CDR2 (germline): SGHRS, YFSETQ. J gave up 3 bases and V 4 bases, and 7 bases lay outside the gene matches. The CDR3 length is 15 residues. CDR3 sequence reads: CASSLGTSSEETQYF. The CDR3 DNA is TGCGCCAGCAGCCTAGGGACTAGCTCGGAAGAGACCCAGTACTTC. Variable domain in full (rest from reference TRBV5-1 and TRBJ2-5): KAGVTQTPRYLIKTRGQQVTLSCSPISGHRSVSWYQQTPGQGLQFLFEYFSETQRNKGNFPGRFSGRQFSNSRSEMNVSTLELGDSALYLCASSLGTSSEETQYFGPGTRLLVL.

There are many counts of this clonotype. This sequence joins TRBV18 and TRBJ1-5; D ambiguous. This CDR3 spans 13 amino acids. Trimming stripped 5 bases from V and 6 bases from J, with 11 bases between. Germline V gene sequence: CDR1 KGHSH, CDR2 LQKENI. CDR3 region: CASSDGSSQPQHF. The CDR3 DNA follows: TGTGCCAGCTCAGACGGTTCAAGTCAGCCCCAGCATTTT.